This T cell receptor beta chain was recorded in a study of blood T cell repertoires in COVID-19. Study summary: Italy, Spain and the United States were the sources of the convalescent and acute COVID-19 samples. Sample material is recorded as cDNA or gDNA derived from T cells, B-cell-depleted T cells, or PBMCs.

The V end lost 0 bases, the J end lost 1 base, and 9 bases lay between the germline ends. CDR1 LGHDT and CDR2 YNNKEL come from the germline V gene (reference sequence). The CDR3 has 15 residues. Some clones are missing from TCRdb's copy, which holds only in-frame ones; the method was immunoSEQ multiplex PCR. The sample contains about 66,000 clones, roughly 77% of which appear only once. This sequence was found in a human donor in a cohort sampled during active COVID-19. The sequenced sample was peripheral blood. The chain has TRBV3-1 (or the pseudogene TRBV3-2) and TRBJ1-2; D gene uncertain. CDR3 sequence reads: CASSQEGRLNYGYTF. In DNA form, the CDR3 reads TGTGCCAGCAGCCAAGAGGGCAGGCTTAACTATGGCTACACCTTC.